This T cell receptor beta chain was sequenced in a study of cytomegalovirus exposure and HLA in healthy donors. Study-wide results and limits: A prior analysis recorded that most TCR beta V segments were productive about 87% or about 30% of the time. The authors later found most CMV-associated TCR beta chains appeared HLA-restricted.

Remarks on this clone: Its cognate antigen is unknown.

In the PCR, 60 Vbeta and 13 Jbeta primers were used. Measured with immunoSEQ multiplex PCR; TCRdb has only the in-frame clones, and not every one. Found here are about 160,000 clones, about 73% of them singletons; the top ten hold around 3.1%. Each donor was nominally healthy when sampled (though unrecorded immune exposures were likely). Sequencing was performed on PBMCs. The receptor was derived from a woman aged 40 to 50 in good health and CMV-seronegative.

The CDR3 DNA reads as TGTGCCAGCAGCTCAGCTGGGTGGAGGGGGCATTACGAGCAGTACTTC. It translates to CASSSAGWRGHYEQYF. V usage is TRBV7-8 and J usage is TRBJ2-7; a weak D match, TRBD1 (7 bases). The CDR3 covers 16 residues. The germline V gene has CDR1 SGHVS and CDR2 FQNEAQ. V gave up 4 bases and J gave up 4 bases, with 20 bases separating them.